A single sample gave rise to the 23 T cell receptor beta chains below, sequenced in a study of cytomegalovirus exposure and HLA in healthy donors. The PCR was carried out with 60 Vbeta primers and 13 Jbeta primers. Clones were read by immunoSEQ multiplex PCR, and TCRdb kept only the in-frame ones, dropping some. The top ten clones hold about 0.69% of a sample with under 200,000 clones, approximately 80% of them seen once. Sequenced sample: PBMCs. These receptors came from a female donor in good health and CMV-seronegative.

The chain is built from TRBV18 and TRBJ1-2; TRBD1 aligns across 8 bases. The V gene end was trimmed by 6 bases and the J gene end by 4 bases; junction bases not matched to a gene: 7. This CDR3 spans 14 amino acids. Germline V gives CDR1 KGHSH, CDR2 LQKENI. The DNA for the CDR3 is TGTGCCAGCTCCTTTGACAGGGGAGGCTATGGCTACACCTTC. It codes for CASSFDRGGYGYTF.

The chain is built from TRBV25-1 and TRBJ2-2; no definite D call. Deletions cut 3 bases from V and 3 bases from J, with 5 bases between. CDR3 length: 13 amino acids. Germline V gene data show CDR1 as MGHDK and CDR2 as SYGVNS. CDR3 DNA: TGTGCCAGCAGTGATTATCACACCGGGGAGCTGTTTTTT. Protein sequence: CASSDYHTGELFF. Together with reference TRBV25-1 and TRBJ2-2, the CDR3 gives the full variable domain: EADIYQTPRYLVIGTGKKITLECSQTMGHDKMYWYQQDPGMELHLIHYSYGVNSTEKGDLSSESTVSRIRTEHFPLTLESARPSHTSQYLCASSDYHTGELFFGEGSRLTVL.

The V and J genes are TRBV4-2 and TRBJ1-6; 7 nucleotides align to TRBD1. This CDR3 is 17 amino acids long. Germline assignment: CDR1 LGHNA and CDR2 YNFKEQ. V trimming: 4 bases; J trimming: 1 base; junction bases outside the gene matches: 7. The CDR3 protein is CASSPLATGSYNSPLHF. CDR3 DNA sequence: TGTGCCAGCAGCCCCCTAGCGACAGGGTCCTATAATTCACCCCTCCACTTT.

The J gene is TRBJ2-7, the V gene TRBV9; 7 bases agree with TRBD1. V shed 4 bases and J 4 bases; nucleotides not matched to a gene: 8. The CDR3 is 14 residues long. Germline loops: CDR1 SGDLS, CDR2 YYNGEE. CDR3 sequence reads: CASSQGDRNYEQYF. As DNA, the CDR3 is TGTGCCAGCAGCCAGGGGGACAGAAATTACGAGCAGTACTTC.

The chain has TRBV11-2 and TRBJ2-7; maybe TRBD2 (5 bases). CDR1 and CDR2 (germline): SGHAT, FQNNGV. Trimming shortened V by 9 bases and J by 2 bases, and 14 bases separated the two germline ends. The CDR3 is 13 residues long. In nucleotides, the CDR3 is TGTGCCAGTGCGGGCGGGCTACCCTACGAGCAGTACTTC. Translated, it gives CASAGGLPYEQYF.

The V call is TRBV6-1, the J call TRBJ2-7; 10 bases map to TRBD2. CDR3 size: 14 residues. The trim removed 10 bases at V and 2 bases at J, leaving 8 bases unmatched. Germline CDR1 reads MNHNS; CDR2 reads SASEGT. CDR3 nucleotide sequence: TGTGCCACCCCCACTAGCGGGGCCCCCTACGAGCAGTACTTC. This encodes CATPTSGAPYEQYF.

The J gene is TRBJ1-1, the V gene TRBV5-8; no clear D. Trimming took off 3 bases at V and 8 bases at J, with 14 bases between the two ends. The CDR3 totals 13 residues. Germline V gives CDR1 SGHTS, CDR2 YDEGEE. This chain's CDR3 is CASSSSPSHEAFF. The CDR3, as DNA: TGTGCCAGCAGCTCCTCGCCTTCACACGAAGCTTTCTTT.

V and J are TRBV6-5 and TRBJ2-7, with 7 positions matching TRBD2. The germline V gene encodes CDR1 MNHEY and CDR2 SVGAGI. The CDR3 has 12 amino acids. The junction had 2 bases not matched to a gene; V was cut back by 8 bases and J by 1 base. The CDR3 is CASGRASYEQYF. CDR3 bases: TGTGCCAGCGGGAGGGCTTCCTACGAGCAGTACTTC.

This chain uses TRBV27 with TRBJ1-1, with D uncertain. The CDR3 covers 12 residues. With 6 bases removed from V and 1 base from J, the gap between germline ends came to 6 bases. Germline V lookup: CDR1 MNHEY, CDR2 SMNVEV (reference sequence). CDR3 protein: CASRQPNTEAFF. CDR3 nucleotide sequence: TGTGCCAGCAGACAGCCGAACACTGAAGCTTTCTTT.

The chain combines TRBV6-1 with TRBJ2-7; TRBD2 matches at 11 bases. The germline gives CDR1 MNHNS, CDR2 SASEGT. V lost 8 bases to trimming and J lost 0 bases; unmatched junction nucleotides: 3. The CDR3 runs to 14 residues. The CDR3 nucleotides are TGTGCCAGCGGGACTAGCGGAACCTCCTACGAGCAGTACTTC. Amino acid sequence: CASGTSGTSYEQYF.

The CDR3, as DNA: TGTGCCAGCACCGACGGGGGGAACTATGGCTACACCTTC. Its protein is CASTDGGNYGYTF. The chain has TRBV6-6 and TRBJ1-2; tentatively, D is TRBD1 (5 bases). The V gene lost 7 bases and the J gene lost 2 bases, with 11 bases spanning the gap. The CDR3 has 13 residues. The V gene's germline CDR1 is MNHNY and CDR2 SVGAGI (reference sequence).

This clone was detected once. The chain carries TRBV5-1 and TRBJ2-1; D perhaps matches TRBD2 (7 bases). Germline-derived CDR1 and CDR2 are SGHRS and YFSETQ. Trimming pared 0 bases from V and 3 bases from J, leaving 16 bases between. The CDR3 sequence is 17 residues long. In nucleotides, the CDR3 is TGCGCCAGCAGCTTGGGGGGGGGCGGTAACTACTACAATGAGCAGTTCTTC. Its protein product is CASSLGGGGNYYNEQFF.

V gene TRBV27 combines with J gene TRBJ2-7; 10 nucleotides line up with TRBD1. Per the germline V gene, CDR1 is MNHEY and CDR2 is SMNVEV (reference sequence). Trimming took 3 bases from V and 6 from J; bases not matched to a gene: 11. This CDR3 contains 16 residues. The CDR3 protein is CASSFARDRGPSEQYF. As DNA, the CDR3 is TGTGCCAGCAGTTTCGCCCGGGACAGGGGTCCGTCCGAGCAGTACTTC.

A remark on this clone: One end of the junction fails to match germline, which may point to a read error. The J gene is TRBJ1-2, the V gene TRBV28; unclear D gene. The CDR3 extends over 13 amino acids. The germline V gene has CDR1 MDHEN and CDR2 SYDVKM. The DNA for the CDR3 is TGTGCCAGCACCGAGGACTTTAACTATCGCTACACCTTC. This gives the protein CASTEDFNYRYTF.

The sample holds a few counts of this clone. V and J are TRBV7-9 and TRBJ1-5, with D unclear. The CDR3 runs 15 residues. V shed 4 bases and J shed 0 bases, with 10 bases lying between them. CDR1 and CDR2 from the germline V gene are SEHNR and FQNEAQ (reference sequence). Here the CDR3 reads CASSSTRYSNQPQHF. In nucleotides, the CDR3 is TGTGCCAGCAGCTCCACTCGATATAGCAATCAGCCCCAGCATTTT.

The chain employs TRBV30 and TRBJ2-7, with 8 bases that match TRBD2. The CDR3 is 16 amino acids. Germline CDR1 is GTSNPN and CDR2 is SVGIG (reference sequence). After removal of 1 base from V and 9 bases from J, the junction contained 17 bases not matched to a gene. DNA of the CDR3: TGTGCCTGGAGTGGCCAGCGGGAGAGCGACGGTTTCTGGCAGTACTTC. This sequence encodes CAWSGQRESDGFWQYF.

This rearrangement joins TRBV9 to TRBJ2-2; 9 bases line up with TRBD2. The CDR3 sequence is 17 residues long. CDR1 and CDR2 (germline): SGDLS, YYNGEE. After removal of 0 bases from V and 5 bases from J, the junction contained 8 bases not matched to a gene. The CDR3 bases are TGTGCCAGCAGCGTAGCTCAGCGGGGGGCCCTAACCGGGGAGCTGTTTTTT. It translates to CASSVAQRGALTGELFF. Full variable domain (missing parts from reference TRBV9 and TRBJ2-2): DSGVTQTPKHLITATGQRVTLRCSPRSGDLSVYWYQQSLDQGLQFLIQYYNGEERAKGNILERFSAQQFPDLHSELNLSSLELGDSALYFCASSVAQRGALTGELFFGEGSRLTVL.

This sequence joins TRBV7-2 and TRBJ1-4; possibly TRBD1 for D (6 bases). V was shortened by 1 base and J by 8 bases, with 14 bases between the two germline ends. The germline V gene has CDR1 SGHTA and CDR2 FQGNSA. The CDR3 covers 15 residues. CDR3 coding DNA: TGTGCCAGCAGCTTAGGAGCCCTAGGGGGAGAAAAACTGTTTTTT. This sequence encodes CASSLGALGGEKLFF.

V gene TRBV19 combines with J gene TRBJ2-2; weak D call: TRBD2 (6 bases). The germline V gene has CDR1 LNHDA and CDR2 SQIVND (reference sequence). There are 15 residues in the CDR3. The V gene lost 4 bases and the J gene lost 4 bases, with 13 bases spanning the gap. Written as DNA, the CDR3 is TGTGCCAGTAGTAGGCTGGGGGACTTCACCGGGGAGCTGTTTTTT. It yields the protein CASSRLGDFTGELFF.

The rearrangement links TRBV9 to TRBJ2-2; 9 nucleotides align to TRBD1. Unmatched junction bases numbered 5, after V lost 3 bases and J lost 5 bases. CDR1 and CDR2 (germline): SGDLS, YYNGEE. The CDR3 contains 15 residues. CDR3 sequence reads: CASSGDRAWTGELFF. The CDR3 coding sequence is TGTGCCAGCAGCGGGGACAGGGCATGGACCGGGGAGCTGTTTTTT.

The chain uses TRBV5-1 and TRBJ2-7, with 7 nucleotides matching TRBD2. This CDR3 comprises 15 residues. Germline assignment: CDR1 SGHRS and CDR2 YFSETQ. The trim removed 1 base at V and 4 bases at J, leaving 8 bases unmatched. CDR3 loop: CASSLMAGVSYEQYF. The DNA of the CDR3 is TGCGCCAGCAGCTTGATGGCGGGAGTTTCGTACGAGCAGTACTTC.

The chain employs TRBV5-1 and TRBJ1-1; TRBD1 agrees at 10 bases. The CDR3 covers 17 residues. The junction had 9 bases not matched to a gene; V was cut back by 4 bases and J by 0 bases. Germline V CDR1 and CDR2: SGHRS, YFSETQ. In nucleotides, the CDR3 is TGCGCCAGCAGCGGGGGACAGGGGTTTACCATGAACACTGAAGCTTTCTTT. This encodes CASSGGQGFTMNTEAFF.

The rearrangement uses TRBV27 and TRBJ1-2; no firm D call. The CDR3 has 15 amino acids. Trimming took off 4 bases at V and 12 bases at J, with 24 bases between the two ends. CDR1 is MNHEY and CDR2 is SMNVEV in the germline V gene (reference sequence). The DNA for the CDR3 is TGTGCCAGCAGTTCCACCACCGGCTGGACTGCCCTGCACACCTTC. It translates to CASSSTTGWTALHTF.